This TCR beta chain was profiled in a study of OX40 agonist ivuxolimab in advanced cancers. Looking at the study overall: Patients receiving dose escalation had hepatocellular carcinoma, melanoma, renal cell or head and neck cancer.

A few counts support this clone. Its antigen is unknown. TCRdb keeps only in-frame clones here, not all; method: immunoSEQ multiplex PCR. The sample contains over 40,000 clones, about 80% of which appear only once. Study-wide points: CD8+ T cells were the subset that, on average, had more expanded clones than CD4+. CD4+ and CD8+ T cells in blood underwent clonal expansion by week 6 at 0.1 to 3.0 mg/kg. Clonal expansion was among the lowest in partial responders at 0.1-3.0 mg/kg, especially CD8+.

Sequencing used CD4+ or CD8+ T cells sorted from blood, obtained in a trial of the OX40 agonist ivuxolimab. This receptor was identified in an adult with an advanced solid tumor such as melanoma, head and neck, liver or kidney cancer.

CDR3: CASSPLLAGVYNEQFF. Written as DNA, the CDR3 is TGTGCCAGCAGCCCTCTACTAGCGGGGGTCTACAATGAGCAGTTCTTC. The chain uses TRBV7-8 and TRBJ2-1, with 11 bases matching TRBD2. Germline assignment: CDR1 SGHVS and CDR2 FQNEAQ. With V trimmed by 5 bases and J by 3 bases, 6 bases remained unmatched. There are 16 residues in the CDR3.